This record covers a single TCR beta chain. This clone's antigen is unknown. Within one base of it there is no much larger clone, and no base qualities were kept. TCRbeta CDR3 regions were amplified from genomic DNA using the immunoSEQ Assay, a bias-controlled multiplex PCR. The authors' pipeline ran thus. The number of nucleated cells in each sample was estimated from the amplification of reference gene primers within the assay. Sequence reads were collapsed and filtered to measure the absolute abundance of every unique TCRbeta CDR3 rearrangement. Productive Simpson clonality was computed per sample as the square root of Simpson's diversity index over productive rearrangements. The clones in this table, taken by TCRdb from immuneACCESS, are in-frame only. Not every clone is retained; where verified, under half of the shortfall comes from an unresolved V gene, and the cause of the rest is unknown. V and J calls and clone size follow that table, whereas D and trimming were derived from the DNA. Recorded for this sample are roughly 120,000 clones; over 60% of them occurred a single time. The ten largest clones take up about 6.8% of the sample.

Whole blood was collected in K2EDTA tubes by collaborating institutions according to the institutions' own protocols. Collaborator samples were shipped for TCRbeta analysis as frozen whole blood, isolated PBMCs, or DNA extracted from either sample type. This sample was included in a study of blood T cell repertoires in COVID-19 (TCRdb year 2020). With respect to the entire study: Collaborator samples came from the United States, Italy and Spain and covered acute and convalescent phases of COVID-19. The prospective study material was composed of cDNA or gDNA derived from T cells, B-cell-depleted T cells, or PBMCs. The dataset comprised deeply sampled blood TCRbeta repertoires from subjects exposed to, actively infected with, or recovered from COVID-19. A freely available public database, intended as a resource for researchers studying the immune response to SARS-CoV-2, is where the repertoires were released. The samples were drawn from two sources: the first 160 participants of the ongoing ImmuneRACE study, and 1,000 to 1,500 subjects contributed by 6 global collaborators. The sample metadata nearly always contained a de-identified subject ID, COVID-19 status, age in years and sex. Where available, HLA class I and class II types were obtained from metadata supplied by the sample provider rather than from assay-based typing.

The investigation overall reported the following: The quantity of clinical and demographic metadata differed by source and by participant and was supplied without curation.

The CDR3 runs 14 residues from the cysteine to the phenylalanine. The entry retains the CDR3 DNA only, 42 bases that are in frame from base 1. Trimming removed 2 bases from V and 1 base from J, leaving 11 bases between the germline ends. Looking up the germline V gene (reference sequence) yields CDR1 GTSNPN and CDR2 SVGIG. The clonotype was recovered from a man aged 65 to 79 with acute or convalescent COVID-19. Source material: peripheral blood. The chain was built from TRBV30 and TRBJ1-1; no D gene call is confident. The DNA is TGTGCCTGGAGTCCAACAGACCCGAACACTGAAGCTTTCTTT. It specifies CAWSPTDPNTEAFF.